Below are 26 T cell receptor beta chains sequenced from a single sample in a study of T cell repertoires in cytomegalovirus infection (dated by TCRdb to the late 2010s). Sequencer: Illumina HiSeq 1500. TCRdb trimmed the raw reads at Q25, called clones with MiXCR and kept productive beta chains. Each record represents a unique CDR3 protein, reported with the most common genes and DNA among its rows. The sample table lists about 46,000 distinct CDR3 sequences, 20% to 25% of them with a count of one. Under 20% of the sample belongs to the ten largest clones. No antigen is known for these receptors. Sample: PBMCs, sequenced either directly or after in vitro stimulation (not recorded which). These receptors all come from a human donor in good health (CMV status not recorded). Some clones in this sample may be carry-over from other donors' samples.

This clonotype was seen more than once but under ten times. The chain links TRBV5-1 to TRBJ2-3, with D perhaps TRBD1 or TRBD2 (5 bases each). The germline V gene encodes CDR1 SGHRS and CDR2 YFSETQ. Deletions cut 2 bases from V and 4 bases from J, with 8 bases between. This CDR3 spans 13 amino acids. CDR3 DNA sequence: TGCGCCAGCAGCTTTGGGACGGCAGATACGCAGTATTTT. This encodes CASSFGTADTQYF.

This clonotype was observed a few times. The gene calls are TRBV7-6 and TRBJ2-1; TRBD2 aligns across 9 bases. Germline V gene lookup returns CDR1 SGHVS and CDR2 FNYEAQ. V shed 1 base and J 9 bases; nucleotides not matched to a gene: 4. The CDR3 has 14 amino acids. CDR3 sequence: CASSLGGGAGEQFF. CDR3 bases: TGTGCCAGCAGCTTAGGCGGGGGGGCCGGTGAGCAGTTCTTC.

The chain links TRBV24-1 to TRBJ2-1; TRBD2 is a possible D gene (6 bases). The V end lost 5 bases, the J end lost 6 bases, and 10 bases lay between the germline ends. Germline V lookup: CDR1 KGHDR, CDR2 SFDVKD. This CDR3 is 13 amino acids long. The CDR3 DNA reads TGTGCCACCAGTGGGGACTCTGCCAATGAGCAGTTCTTC. Its translation is CATSGDSANEQFF.

This clonotype has ten or more counts. This chain links TRBV7-8 with TRBJ2-7; a weak D match, TRBD2 (6 bases). This CDR3 is built from 14 residues. Trimming pared 6 bases from V and 0 bases from J, leaving 12 bases between. Per the germline V gene, CDR1 is SGHVS and CDR2 is FQNEAQ. DNA of the CDR3: TGTGCCAGCAGTCCGCGGGGCTCCTCCTACGAGCAGTACTTC. It yields the protein CASSPRGSSYEQYF.

This clonotype has ten or more counts. V is TRBV7-6 and J is TRBJ1-2; D is undetermined. In germline, CDR1 is SGHVS, CDR2 FNYEAQ. V was cut by 5 bases and J by 8 bases, with 18 bases left in between. The CDR3 consists of 14 residues. CDR3 sequence reads: CASSPTETSLGYTF. As DNA, the CDR3 is TGTGCCAGCAGCCCGACGGAGACATCGCTAGGCTACACCTTC.

Details on this clonotype: A much larger clone differs from this one at a single base, so this may be a read error. CDR3 DNA sequence: TGTGCCAGCAGCTCTGGGGCAACTGAAGCTTTCTTT. Residues: CASSSGATEAFF. The chain couples TRBV7-9 to TRBJ1-1; TRBD1 might be the D (5 bases). The V end lost 4 bases, the J end lost 5 bases, and 8 bases lay between the germline ends. This CDR3 has 12 amino acids. CDR1 and CDR2 from the germline V gene are SEHNR and FQNEAQ (reference sequence).

This clonotype appeared a few times. The rearrangement joins TRBV9 to TRBJ1-3; TRBD1 matches at 8 bases. With V trimmed by 4 bases and J by 7 bases, 16 bases remained unmatched. Looked up from germline, CDR1 is SGDLS and CDR2 is YYNGEE. This CDR3 is built from 17 residues. In DNA form, the CDR3 reads TGTGCCAGCAGCCCCAGACAGGGGTTCGTTTCTTCGAACACCATATATTTT. Translating it yields CASSPRQGFVSSNTIYF.

This clonotype was counted at least ten times. This rearrangement joins TRBV6-1 to TRBJ2-7; D ambiguous. Germline CDR1 MNHNS, CDR2 SASEGT. The germline V and J ends were trimmed by 3 bases and 3 bases, with 9 bases remaining between them. CDR3 length equals 13 residues. The CDR3 is CASSDYSGYEQYF. The CDR3 DNA reads TGTGCCAGCAGTGACTACTCAGGCTACGAGCAGTACTTC.

The chain combines TRBV28 with TRBJ2-1, with D possibly being TRBD2 (6 bases). The V gene lost 6 bases and the J gene lost 13 bases, with 22 bases spanning the gap. CDR3 length: 14 residues. Per germline, CDR1 MDHEN and CDR2 SYDVKM. In DNA, the CDR3 is TGTGCCAGCAGCAATGGGGCGGGACCCGGGATCCAGTTCTTC. It codes for CASSNGAGPGIQFF.

The genes are TRBV2 and TRBJ2-3, with 7 bases fitting TRBD1. CDR1 and CDR2 (germline): SNHLY, FYNNEI. The CDR3 is 14 amino acids. Unmatched junction bases numbered 6, after V lost 4 bases and J lost 5 bases. In nucleotides, the CDR3 is TGTGCCAGCAGTGTGGACAGGTTCAAAGATACGCAGTATTTT. Protein product: CASSVDRFKDTQYF.

This clonotype was recorded a few times. The chain joins TRBV6-2 or TRBV6-3 to TRBJ2-3; the D is unclear. Germline CDR1 and CDR2: MNHEY and SVGEGT. V was shortened by 0 bases and J by 8 bases, with 6 bases between the two germline ends. The CDR3 has 12 amino acids. In DNA form, the CDR3 reads TGTGCCAGCAGTTACTCTAGGGTTACGCAGTATTTT. Translating it yields CASSYSRVTQYF.

This clonotype was seen a handful of times. V gene TRBV24-1 combines with J gene TRBJ1-2; a weak D match, TRBD1 (6 bases). CDR3 length: 15 residues. Deletions cut 4 bases from V and 7 bases from J, with 18 bases between. The germline V gene has CDR1 KGHDR and CDR2 SFDVKD. The CDR3 is CATSEGGRGSLGYTF. The CDR3, as DNA: TGTGCCACCAGTGAAGGGGGTCGGGGATCTCTTGGCTACACCTTC.

This clonotype was recorded a few times. This chain uses TRBV19 with TRBJ2-1; D is perhaps TRBD1 (6 bases). The V and J ends lost 5 bases and 7 bases respectively, with 15 bases between them. CDR1 is LNHDA and CDR2 is SQIVND in the germline V gene (reference sequence). This CDR3 has 14 amino acids. CDR3 loop: CASSAPGAQNEQFF. CDR3 nucleotide sequence: TGTGCCAGTAGTGCCCCAGGGGCGCAAAATGAGCAGTTCTTC.

Regarding this clonotype: Because the CDR3 is missing its conserved closing phenylalanine or tryptophan, this is likely a read error. This sequence joins TRBV6-5 and TRBJ2-3, with 7 bases matching TRBD1. CDR1 and CDR2 (germline): MNHEY, SVGAGI. There are 13 residues in the CDR3. Written as DNA, the CDR3 is TGTTACCGCACCAGACAGGGCTGGAATACGCAGTATTTG. It codes for CYRTRQGWNTQYL.

This clonotype was seen a few times. The chain has TRBV29-1 and TRBJ2-1; TRBD2 agrees at 7 bases. The CDR3 loop spans 15 amino acids. V dropped 6 bases and J dropped 6; count of bases not matched to a gene: 14. Germline assignment: CDR1 SQVTM and CDR2 ANQGSEA. The CDR3, as DNA: TGCAGCGTGGATTTAGCGGGTCGGGCGGGCAATGAGCAGTTCTTC. Translating it yields CSVDLAGRAGNEQFF.

This rearrangement joins TRBV19 to TRBJ1-5; unclear D gene. The V and J ends lost 5 bases and 3 bases respectively, with 8 bases between them. The CDR3 has 13 residues. Per the germline V gene, CDR1 is LNHDA and CDR2 is SQIVND (reference sequence). The CDR3 reads CASSLGFNQPQHF. The CDR3 DNA reads TGTGCCAGTAGTCTGGGCTTCAATCAGCCCCAGCATTTT.

The V gene is TRBV7-2, the J gene TRBJ1-5; no clear D gene. Germline V CDR1 and CDR2: SGHTA, FQGNSA. The V end was cut by 4 bases, the J end by 1 base, with 14 bases between. The CDR3 loop spans 16 amino acids. The CDR3 bases are TGTGCCAGCAGCTCCTCGTTATCGGACAGCAATCAGCCCCAGCATTTT. Translation gives CASSSSLSDSNQPQHF.

The V and J genes are TRBV25-1 and TRBJ1-1, with a possible D match to TRBD1 (5 bases). The germline V gene encodes CDR1 MGHDK and CDR2 SYGVNS. The CDR3 length is 16 residues. Trimming left V 1 base short and J 7 bases short, with 19 bases between. CDR3 sequence: CASSEWHGGGGGEAFF. CDR3 sequence (DNA): TGTGCCAGCAGTGAATGGCACGGGGGGGGGGGGGGTGAAGCTTTCTTT.

This clonotype has more than one count but fewer than ten. The V gene is TRBV12-3 or TRBV12-4, the J gene TRBJ2-3, with TRBD2 matching over 8 bases. The CDR3 length is 18 residues. J gave up 1 base and V 1 base, and 10 bases lay outside the gene matches. The CDR3, as DNA: TGTGCCAGCAGTTTAGGGCCCGGGACTAGGGGAGGCACAGATACGCAGTATTTT. Translating it yields CASSLGPGTRGGTDTQYF.

This clonotype appeared a few times. The rearrangement uses TRBV30 and TRBJ2-2; weak D call: TRBD2 (5 bases). V gave up 4 bases and J gave up 3 bases, with 9 bases separating them. The CDR3 runs to 13 residues. Germline loops: CDR1 GTSNPN, CDR2 SVGIG (reference sequence). The DNA of the CDR3 is TGTGCCTGGACACGAGGGTACACCGGGGAGCTGTTTTTT. Protein sequence: CAWTRGYTGELFF. The full variable domain, completed using reference TRBV30 and TRBJ2-2, is SQTIHQWPATLVQPVGSPLSLECTVEGTSNPNLYWYRQAAGRGLQLLFYSVGIGQISSEVPQNLSASRPQDRQFILSSKKLLLSDSGFYLCAWTRGYTGELFFGEGSRLTVL.

The chain has TRBV27 and TRBJ2-7, with TRBD2 matching over 11 bases. This CDR3 region has 16 residues. V lost 3 bases, J lost 0 bases, and 4 bases stayed unmatched. Germline V gene sequence: CDR1 MNHEY, CDR2 SMNVEV (reference sequence). CDR3 residues: CASSLIAGGISYEQYF. DNA for the CDR3: TGTGCCAGCAGTTTGATAGCGGGAGGGATCTCCTACGAGCAGTACTTC.

This clonotype was counted at least ten times. V is TRBV3-1 and J is TRBJ1-1; D call uncertain. Germline values: CDR1 LGHDT, CDR2 YNNKEL (reference sequence). The CDR3 loop spans 13 amino acids. Between the trimmed V and J ends, which lost 1 base and 4 bases, there was a span of 7 bases. The CDR3 DNA follows: TGTGCCAGCAGCCAAGGGTTTGGCACTGAAGCTTTCTTT. Translating gives CASSQGFGTEAFF.

The chain joins TRBV4-1 to TRBJ2-2, with 15 bases matching TRBD2. CDR1 is MGHRA, CDR2 YSYEKL, per germline. The CDR3 is 16 residues long. V lost 3 bases and J lost 7; bases outside the gene matches: 3. CDR3 nucleotides: TGCGCCAGCAGCCAGTTGGGACTAGCGGGGGGCGGGGAGCTGTTTTTT. Its translation is CASSQLGLAGGGELFF.

V usage is TRBV7-9 and J usage is TRBJ2-7, with 8 nucleotides matching TRBD2. J lost 0 bases, V lost 5 bases, and 6 bases had no gene match. Germline CDR1 SEHNR, CDR2 FQNEAQ (reference sequence). The CDR3 has 15 residues. The CDR3 DNA reads as TGTGCCAGCAGCCCAGGACTAGCTTACTCCTACGAGCAGTACTTC. Encoded protein: CASSPGLAYSYEQYF.

V and J are TRBV6-6 and TRBJ2-1; TRBD2 aligns across 9 bases. Per the germline V gene, CDR1 is MNHNY and CDR2 is SVGAGI (reference sequence). The CDR3 loop spans 15 amino acids. V was clipped by 6 bases and J by 8 bases; unmatched bases: 11. CDR3 in amino acids: CASRTRSREGYEQFF. DNA of the CDR3: TGTGCCAGCAGAACCCGCTCGCGGGAGGGGTATGAGCAGTTCTTC.

V usage is TRBV28 and J usage is TRBJ2-5; perhaps TRBD2 as D (6 bases). This CDR3 contains 16 residues. V dropped 1 base and J dropped 1 base, with 13 bases sitting between them. Germline CDR1 MDHEN, CDR2 SYDVKM. This CDR3 is CASSLSSRGVQETQYF. The DNA of the CDR3 is TGTGCCAGCAGTTTATCATCTCGCGGGGTCCAAGAGACCCAGTACTTC.